This T cell receptor (beta chain) emerged from a study of T-cell memory formation after mild COVID-19. Findings and caveats of the study: Shrinking CD4+ clones resided mostly in CM and EM, and CD8+ ones in EMRA.

TCRdb passed the 5' RACE reads through MiXCR, listing each CDR3 protein once. The top ten hold approximately 40% of the sample, which has 100,000 or so distinct CDR3 sequences, 11% seen once. The CDR3 extends over 15 amino acids. The junction had 1 base not matched to a gene; V was cut back by 2 bases and J by 1 base. CDR1 SGHRS and CDR2 YFSETQ come from the germline V gene. This clonotype has ten or more counts. What it binds is unknown. This TCR came from a man younger than 35 who had mild COVID-19 (a few samples of this study predate the infection). Cell type and time point are not known. This chain links TRBV5-1 with TRBJ2-3, with 10 bases lining up with TRBD2. The sequenced sample consisted of PBMCs or a T cell subset sorted from them (not recorded which). The DNA for the CDR3 is TGCGCCAGCAGCTTTACTAGCGGGGGCACAGATACGCAGTATTTT. Encoded protein: CASSFTSGGTDTQYF.